Listed here are 9 T cell receptor beta chains from one sample, sequenced in a study of CD8+ T cells in alopecia areata (dated by TCRdb to the late 2010s). Library preparation employed the immunoSEQ multiplex PCR assay. RNA was extracted from all samples and reverse transcribed into cDNA as template for TCR sequencing. This is the immuneACCESS table as TCRdb keeps it, with only in-frame sequences that have V and J called. A part of the clones is gone; compared with another copy, unresolved V genes explain less than half, and the rest is unexplained. Present in this sample are roughly 150,000 clones, roughly 50% of which were seen just once. Around a sixth of the sample belongs to the ten largest clones. The sample's time point, from its label and the paper: around 4 weeks on oral tofacitinib. Per the publication, the treatment or condition label means: oral pan-JAK inhibitor, 5-10 mg twice daily.

Here the sequenced sample was CD8+ T cells sorted from blood, taken at week 4, from a patient treated with tofacitinib. These receptor sequences come from a human donor with alopecia areata.

The V and J genes are TRBV5-1 and TRBJ2-7, with TRBD1 matching 8 bases. The CDR3 spans 13 residues. The trim removed 2 bases at V and 4 bases at J, leaving 2 bases unmatched. Per germline, CDR1 SGHRS and CDR2 YFSETQ. In DNA, the CDR3 is TGCGCCAGCAGCTTCCAGGGGGCTTACGAGCAGTACTTC. Protein: CASSFQGAYEQYF.

The chain joins TRBV11-2 to TRBJ1-1; D is uncertain. V lost 1 base, J lost 4 bases, and 7 bases lay in between. The CDR3 totals 13 residues. Germline CDR1 and CDR2: SGHAT and FQNNGV. The CDR3 is CASSLVWGTEAFF. In nucleotides, the CDR3 is TGTGCCAGCAGCTTAGTATGGGGCACTGAAGCTTTCTTT.

This clone was seen a handful of times. Distinct nucleotide sequences in the sample also encode this CDR3. This chain connects TRBV30 to TRBJ2-2; D is uncertain. With 0 bases removed from V and 6 bases from J, the gap between germline ends came to 5 bases. Germline V gives CDR1 GTSNPN, CDR2 SVGIG (reference sequence). This CDR3 region has 12 residues. CDR3: CAWSVLPGELFF. CDR3 DNA sequence: TGTGCCTGGAGTGTACTCCCCGGGGAGCTGTTTTTT.

The rearrangement joins TRBV4-1 to TRBJ2-1; 11 bases align to TRBD2. V shed 4 bases, J shed 4 bases, and the junction held 3 bases outside the gene matches. This CDR3 has 15 amino acids. The germline V gene encodes CDR1 MGHRA and CDR2 YSYEKL. The CDR3 region is CASSPTSGEYNEQFF. DNA of the CDR3: TGCGCCAGCAGCCCGACTAGCGGGGAATACAATGAGCAGTTCTTC.

This clone has a handful of counts. The chain joins TRBV29-1 to TRBJ1-2; D is perhaps TRBD1 (6 bases). V lost 7 bases, J lost 4 bases, and 19 bases lay in between. The CDR3 spans 14 residues. CDR1 and CDR2 (germline): SQVTM, ANQGSEA. CDR3 protein: CSANDGQGPYGYTF. The CDR3 region has the DNA TGCAGCGCTAACGACGGGCAGGGGCCCTATGGCTACACCTTC.

This clone has only a few counts. The chain links TRBV5-6 to TRBJ1-4; D not resolved. Germline CDR1 reads SGHDT; CDR2 reads YYEEEE. V dropped 4 bases and J dropped 6 bases, with 13 bases sitting between them. CDR3 length: 14 residues. CDR3: CASSPGAVHEKLFF. CDR3 DNA: TGTGCCAGCAGCCCCGGTGCGGTACATGAAAAACTGTTTTTT.

This chain joins TRBV5-4 and TRBJ1-2; no clear D gene. This CDR3 region has 13 residues. V lost 0 bases and J lost 7, with 10 bases in between. Germline V gene sequence: CDR1 SGHNT, CDR2 YYREEE (reference sequence). The CDR3 protein is CASSLAGVRGYTF. Here the CDR3 DNA reads TGTGCCAGCAGCTTGGCCGGGGTTCGTGGCTACACCTTC.

The genes are TRBV19 and TRBJ2-3; unclear D gene. Trimming left V 3 bases short and J 5 bases short, with 9 bases between. The CDR3 extends over 13 amino acids. Germline V gene data show CDR1 as LNHDA and CDR2 as SQIVND (reference sequence). DNA for the CDR3: TGTGCCAGTAGTATTGCTTCGGGAGATACGCAGTATTTT. Protein sequence: CASSIASGDTQYF.

This clone was seen a single time. The chain links TRBV5-6 to TRBJ2-1, with 9 bases fitting TRBD1. The CDR3 is made up of 14 amino acids. Germline loops: CDR1 SGHDT, CDR2 YYEEEE. With V trimmed by 4 bases and J by 8 bases, 7 bases remained unmatched. The CDR3 bases are TGTGCCAGCAGCCCTCGACAGGGGGTCGATGAGCAGTTCTTC. This codes for CASSPRQGVDEQFF.